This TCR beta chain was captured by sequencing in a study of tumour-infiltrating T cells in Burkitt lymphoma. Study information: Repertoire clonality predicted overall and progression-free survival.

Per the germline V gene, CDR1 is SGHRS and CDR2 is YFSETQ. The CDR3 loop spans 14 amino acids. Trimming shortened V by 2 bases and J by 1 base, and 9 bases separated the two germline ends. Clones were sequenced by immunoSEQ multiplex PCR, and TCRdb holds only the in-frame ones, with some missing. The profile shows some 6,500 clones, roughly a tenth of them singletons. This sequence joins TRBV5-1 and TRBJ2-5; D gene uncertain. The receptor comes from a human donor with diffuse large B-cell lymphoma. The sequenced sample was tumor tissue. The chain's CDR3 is CASSFDWTQETQYF. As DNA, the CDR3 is TGCGCCAGCAGCTTCGACTGGACCCAAGAGACCCAGTACTTC.